This T cell receptor (beta chain) was documented in a study of cytomegalovirus exposure and HLA in healthy donors. Points from the study as a whole: The study put some 150 TCR beta chains on its list as cytomegalovirus-associated. One variant, a missense change in DCLRE1C, was linked in a later analysis to TCR beta V- and J-gene trimming.

The primer mix had 60 Vbeta and 13 Jbeta primers. Produced via immunoSEQ multiplex PCR; TCRdb's table is partial and in-frame only. The sample contains over 110,000 clones, 65% to 80% of which appear only once. A remark on this clone: What it binds is not known.

With V trimmed by 2 bases and J by 2 bases, 2 bases remained unmatched. The CDR3 totals 14 residues. Germline CDR1 is MNHEY and CDR2 is SVGAGI. Sequences were obtained from PBMCs. This receptor was taken from a male donor in good health and CMV-seropositive. This chain connects TRBV6-5 to TRBJ1-1; TRBD1 matches 7 bases. CDR3 in DNA: TGTGCCAGCAGTTACGGGACAGAAAACACTGAAGCTTTCTTT. As protein: CASSYGTENTEAFF.